These 27 T cell receptor beta chains originate from one sample sequenced in a study of blood T cell repertoires in COVID-19. Measured with immunoSEQ multiplex PCR; TCRdb has only the in-frame clones, and not every one. This sample has under 250,000 clones; 70% to 90% occur once, and the top ten carry 5.5% to 6.5%. Source material: peripheral blood. These receptors were collected from a man aged 55 to 70 with acute or convalescent COVID-19.

This sequence joins TRBV6-2 or TRBV6-3 and TRBJ2-7, with 10 bases that match TRBD2. Germline assignment: CDR1 MNHEY and CDR2 SVGEGT. The trim removed 2 bases at V and 3 bases at J, leaving 10 bases unmatched. There are 17 residues in the CDR3. The CDR3 DNA sequence: TGTGCCAGCAGTTACATCCCTCGGGCTAGCGGGGGCTACGAGCAGTACTTC. It codes for CASSYIPRASGGYEQYF.

V gene TRBV2 combines with J gene TRBJ1-2; the D is unclear. This CDR3 has 12 amino acids. The V gene's germline CDR1 is SNHLY and CDR2 FYNNEI. Trimming pared 0 bases from V and 11 bases from J, leaving 10 bases between. CDR3 sequence: CASSEAGREYTF. CDR3 nucleotides: TGTGCCAGCAGTGAAGCGGGGAGGGAATACACCTTC.

This clone is a singleton in its sample. The chain joins TRBV3-1 (or the pseudogene TRBV3-2) to TRBJ2-7; possibly TRBD1 for D (6 bases). Germline loops: CDR1 LGHDT, CDR2 YNNKEL (reference sequence). V gave up 4 bases and J gave up 7 bases, with 11 bases separating them. The CDR3 contains 12 residues. The CDR3: CASSPRGREQYF. For the CDR3, the DNA is TGTGCCAGCAGCCCCAGGGGTAGGGAGCAGTACTTC.

The chain employs TRBV11-3 and TRBJ2-1; TRBD2 matches at 7 bases. This CDR3 has 18 residues. V was clipped by 0 bases and J by 0 bases; unmatched bases: 8. Germline V gene sequence: CDR1 SGHNT, CDR2 YENEEA. CDR3 loop: CASSLDGHGGSSYNEQFF. The CDR3 nucleotides are TGTGCCAGCAGCTTAGATGGACACGGCGGGAGCTCCTACAATGAGCAGTTCTTC.

This sequence joins TRBV25-1 and TRBJ2-1; perhaps TRBD2 as D (5 bases). This CDR3 is built from 15 residues. The V end was cut by 3 bases, the J end by 6 bases, with 15 bases between. Germline CDR1 and CDR2: MGHDK and SYGVNS. The CDR3 here is CASSDRAADINEQFF. The CDR3 DNA reads TGTGCCAGCAGTGATAGAGCGGCCGATATCAATGAGCAGTTCTTC.

The rearrangement links TRBV5-1 to TRBJ1-3; tentative D call: TRBD1 (5 bases). The CDR3 is made up of 16 amino acids. CDR1 and CDR2 from the germline V gene are SGHRS and YFSETQ. V dropped 0 bases and J dropped 0 bases, with 10 bases sitting between them. As DNA, the CDR3 is TGCGCCAGCAGCTTGGAACCTACAGGCTCTGGAAACACCATATATTTT. This sequence encodes CASSLEPTGSGNTIYF.

V usage is TRBV7-9 and J usage is TRBJ2-7; TRBD2 matches at 7 bases. Germline V gives CDR1 SEHNR, CDR2 FQNEAQ (reference sequence). Trimming at V came to 5 bases and at J to 2 bases, leaving 12 bases not matched to a gene. The length of the CDR3 is 16 residues. CDR3 sequence: CASSPGREGVTYEQYF. The CDR3 DNA sequence: TGTGCCAGCAGCCCGGGGAGGGAGGGAGTTACCTACGAGCAGTACTTC.

The chain carries TRBV4-1 and TRBJ1-2, with TRBD1 as a possible D gene (5 bases). CDR3 length: 14 amino acids. V lost 4 bases, J lost 6 bases, and 15 bases lay in between. Germline V gives CDR1 MGHRA, CDR2 YSYEKL. CDR3 sequence: CASSLLGARDGYTF. CDR3 coding DNA: TGCGCCAGCAGCCTGCTAGGGGCACGGGATGGCTACACCTTC.

This chain links TRBV7-8 with TRBJ2-7, with 8 bases aligning to TRBD1. Germline CDR1 and CDR2: SGHVS and FQNEAQ. Germline trimming cut 4 bases from V and 3 bases from J; bases unmatched to any gene: 5. This CDR3 region has 14 residues. The CDR3 DNA reads TGTGCCAGCAGCTCCCTTACAGGGGGCTACGAGCAGTACTTC. Translated: CASSSLTGGYEQYF.

V and J are TRBV24-1 and TRBJ2-5, with 12 bases that match TRBD2. The V gene's germline CDR1 is KGHDR and CDR2 SFDVKD. The CDR3 consists of 15 residues. Trimming at V came to 8 bases and at J to 5 bases, leaving 8 bases not matched to a gene. CDR3 region: CATKTSGSGGETQYF. The CDR3 DNA reads as TGTGCCACCAAGACTAGCGGGAGCGGTGGTGAGACCCAGTACTTC.

The V and J genes are TRBV28 and TRBJ1-2; the match to TRBD1 covers 9 bases. The germline V gene encodes CDR1 MDHEN and CDR2 SYDVKM. The CDR3 covers 12 residues. The V gene end was trimmed by 9 bases and the J gene end by 8 bases; junction bases not matched to a gene: 7. Here the CDR3 reads CASIGDRDGYTF. The CDR3 nucleotides read TGTGCCAGTATCGGGGACAGGGACGGCTACACCTTC.

This chain connects TRBV5-6 to TRBJ2-7, with D tentatively TRBD1 (5 bases). The CDR3 has 13 residues. Trimming pared 5 bases from V and 2 bases from J, leaving 11 bases between. Germline CDR1 and CDR2: SGHDT and YYEEEE. CDR3 DNA: TGTGCCAGCAGGGACACAGTTACCTACGAGCAGTACTTC. As protein: CASRDTVTYEQYF.

The V and J genes are TRBV14 and TRBJ2-7; D not certain. V was clipped by 0 bases and J by 3 bases, with 12 bases between them. The germline V gene has CDR1 SGHDN and CDR2 FVKESK. The CDR3 consists of 15 residues. Here the CDR3 DNA reads TGTGCCAGCAGCCAAGACGGAGCCTTGTTCTACGAGCAGTACTTC. It translates to CASSQDGALFYEQYF.

V is TRBV7-2 and J is TRBJ2-3; 16 bases match TRBD2. V lost 1 base to trimming and J lost 14 bases; unmatched junction nucleotides: 9. There are 16 residues in the CDR3. Germline CDR1 reads SGHTA; CDR2 reads FQGNSA. The CDR3 spells CASSLEGTSGRAESYF. CDR3 in DNA: TGTGCCAGCAGCTTAGAAGGGACTAGCGGGAGGGCAGAGTCGTATTTT.

The genes are TRBV27 and TRBJ2-6; 10 bases map to TRBD1. Germline CDR1 MNHEY, CDR2 SMNVEV (reference sequence). The CDR3 is made up of 17 amino acids. After removal of 5 bases from V and 4 bases from J, the junction contained 8 bases not matched to a gene. The CDR3 DNA sequence: TGTGCCAGCAGTCCCCGACAGGGGGCTAAAGGGGCCAACGTCCTGACTTTC. Its translation is CASSPRQGAKGANVLTF.

The rearrangement uses TRBV19 and TRBJ1-1; the match to TRBD1 covers 8 bases. Trimming took 6 bases from V and 1 from J; bases not matched to a gene: 4. The CDR3 sequence is 14 residues long. Germline values: CDR1 LNHDA, CDR2 SQIVND (reference sequence). The CDR3 DNA reads TGTGCCAGTAGAGTACAGGGGGGGAACACTGAAGCTTTCTTT. Translated, it gives CASRVQGGNTEAFF. The full variable domain, rest sourced from reference TRBV19 and TRBJ1-1, is DGGITQSPKYLFRKEGQNVTLSCEQNLNHDAMYWYRQDPGQGLRLIYYSQIVNDFQKGDIAEGYSVSREKKESFPLTVTSAQKNPTAFYLCASRVQGGNTEAFFGQGTRLTVV.

The chain joins TRBV6-4 to TRBJ2-1; 10 bases agree with TRBD2. Germline V CDR1 and CDR2: MRHNA, SNTAGT. CDR3 size: 15 residues. The V and J ends lost 3 bases and 7 bases, in that order; junction bases with no gene match: 6. CDR3 DNA sequence: TGTGCCAGCAGTGAGGCTAGCGGGAGAGGAAATGAGCAGTTCTTC. Amino acids: CASSEASGRGNEQFF.

The rearrangement uses TRBV6-5 and TRBJ2-3; the match to TRBD2 covers 10 bases. V trimming: 6 bases; J trimming: 7 bases; junction bases outside the gene matches: 4. CDR1 is MNHEY and CDR2 is SVGAGI in the germline V gene. The CDR3 runs to 13 residues. The CDR3 sequence: CASSQLAGHTQYF. The DNA for the CDR3 is TGTGCCAGCAGCCAACTAGCGGGACATACGCAGTATTTT.

The genes are TRBV25-1 and TRBJ2-5; 10 bases align to TRBD2. Losses at the gene ends were 6 bases for V and 2 bases for J; bases not matched to a gene: 3. The CDR3 is 14 amino acids. CDR1 is MGHDK and CDR2 is SYGVNS in the germline V gene. CDR3 nucleotide sequence: TGTGCCAGCAGGGCTAGCGGGGGACAAGAGACCCAGTACTTC. Its translation: CASRASGGQETQYF. Complete variable domain (other parts from reference TRBV25-1 and TRBJ2-5): EADIYQTPRYLVIGTGKKITLECSQTMGHDKMYWYQQDPGMELHLIHYSYGVNSTEKGDLSSESTVSRIRTEHFPLTLESARPSHTSQYLCASRASGGQETQYFGPGTRLLVL.

Comment on this clone: A junction end diverges from the germline sequence, so it may reflect a read error. The chain couples TRBV7-7 to TRBJ2-2; TRBD2 is a possible D gene (7 bases). The germline V gene has CDR1 SSHAT and CDR2 FNYEAQ (reference sequence). CDR3 length: 15 amino acids. This CDR3 reads CASSLTGGDTGELFF. CDR3 in DNA: TGTGCTAGCAGCTTAACGGGGGGCGACACCGGGGAGCTGTTTTTT.

The chain is built from TRBV28 and TRBJ1-1; 9 nucleotides match TRBD1. CDR3 length: 15 amino acids. With V trimmed by 6 bases and J by 3 bases, 8 bases remained unmatched. The germline V gene has CDR1 MDHEN and CDR2 SYDVKM. The CDR3 loop is CASRSWTGDDTEAFF. CDR3 nucleotide sequence: TGTGCCAGCAGATCTTGGACAGGGGACGACACTGAAGCTTTCTTT.

The V gene is TRBV9, the J gene TRBJ1-2; D ambiguous. CDR1 is SGDLS, CDR2 YYNGEE, per germline. This CDR3 has 13 residues. Trimming cost V 4 bases and J 10 bases, with 17 bases left between them. DNA of the CDR3: TGTGCCAGCAGCTTCCCGGGTGGCCTCGCCTACACCTTC. Translation gives CASSFPGGLAYTF.

This clone showed up just once. V usage is TRBV7-8 and J usage is TRBJ2-7; 8 bases are shared with TRBD2. Germline CDR1 reads SGHVS; CDR2 reads FQNEAQ. This CDR3 has 16 amino acids. Germline trimming cut 4 bases from V and 5 bases from J; bases unmatched to any gene: 13. This chain's CDR3 is CASSSGRVQTYDEQYF. DNA for the CDR3: TGTGCCAGCAGCTCCGGGAGGGTCCAAACCTACGACGAGCAGTACTTC.

The J gene is TRBJ2-3, the V gene TRBV6-2 or TRBV6-3; 7 bases match TRBD2. CDR1 and CDR2 (germline): MNHEY, SVGEGT. The CDR3 consists of 18 residues. Unmatched junction bases numbered 13, after V lost 4 bases and J lost 0 bases. In DNA, the CDR3 is TGTGCCAGCAGTTTTAGACGGCTCGCGGGAGTTAGCACAGATACGCAGTATTTT. The encoded protein is CASSFRRLAGVSTDTQYF.

The V call is TRBV21-1, the J call TRBJ2-1; TRBD1, as called in the table, went unchecked against the DNA. TRBV21-1 is listed as a pseudogene. This CDR3 spans 17 amino acids. In nucleotides, the CDR3 is TGTGCCAGCAGCAAAAACAGGGAAGGAAGCTCCTACAATGAGCAGTTCTTC. It translates to CASSKNREGSSYNEQFF.

The chain employs TRBV18 and TRBJ1-5; no clear D. This CDR3 has 14 residues. CDR1 is KGHSH, CDR2 LQKENI, per germline. V lost 3 bases, J lost 6 bases, and 12 bases lay in between. The DNA of the CDR3 is TGTGCCAGCTCACCTTTTGGTGGCGGTCAGCCCCAGCATTTT. Its protein is CASSPFGGGQPQHF.

This clone showed up just a few times. The chain links TRBV7-9 to TRBJ1-2; perhaps TRBD1 as D (5 bases). Trimming left V 4 bases short and J 4 bases short, with 7 bases between. The CDR3 has 12 amino acids. Germline V gene data show CDR1 as SEHNR and CDR2 as FQNEAQ (reference sequence). The CDR3 sequence is CASSSQGYGYTF. The CDR3 DNA is TGTGCCAGCAGCTCTCAGGGCTATGGCTACACCTTC.